The source of this T cell receptor (beta chain) is a study of blood T cell repertoires in COVID-19. The trim removed 2 bases at V and 4 bases at J, leaving 5 bases unmatched. In germline, CDR1 is SGHDT, CDR2 YYEEEE. The CDR3 length is 14 residues. Using immunoSEQ multiplex PCR, the repertoire was profiled, and TCRdb retains in-frame clones only, with some absent. This sample has around 79,000 clones, with around 89% found just once. The receptor was derived from a man aged 65-85 years with active or convalescent COVID-19. The chain combines TRBV5-6 with TRBJ2-7; 8 bases match TRBD1. The sequenced sample was peripheral blood. CDR3 region: CASSFFRGHYEQYF. DNA of the CDR3: TGTGCCAGCAGCTTTTTCAGGGGGCATTACGAGCAGTACTTC. Drawing the rest from reference TRBV5-6 and TRBJ2-7, the complete variable domain is DAGVTQSPTHLIKTRGQQVTLRCSPKSGHDTVSWYQQALGQGPQFIFQYYEEEERQRGNFPDRFSGHQFPNYSSELNVNALLLGDSALYLCASSFFRGHYEQYFGPGTRLTVT.